The subject of this entry is one T cell receptor (beta chain). The antigen this receptor binds is unknown. Within one base of it there is no much larger clone, and no base qualities were kept. This sample stems from a study of Tregs in tolerant kidney transplant recipients (dated by TCRdb to between 2018 and 2021). With regard to the full study: Transplants used related donors with nonmyeloablative bone marrow transplantation; mixed chimerism was transient in the human trials. TCRbeta sequencing was used in the study to identify donor-specific regulatory T cells before combined kidney and bone marrow transplantation, and the identified cells were then tracked after transplant.

Overall study outcomes, separate from this receptor: The study was constrained by small patient numbers, and validation of the findings is required in larger populations and under other immunosuppression protocols. Donor-specific Treg expansion exceeded global Treg expansion in tolerant patients, suggesting antigen-driven rather than nonspecific expansion. Biological reproducibility was not directly addressed, though technical replication error appeared minimal. PCR primers changed over time for some patients, so nucleotide-level comparison across those patients' samples was not possible. The most biologically relevant and donor-specific TCRbeta repertoire appeared to be identified by expanding Tregs with activated donor B cells.

Via the germline V gene, CDR1 is SGHNT and CDR2 YENEEA. V is cut back by 5 bases and J by 7 bases, with 16 bases in the junction unmatched. Counted from cysteine to phenylalanine, this CDR3 has 19 amino acids. Only the CDR3 DNA stays, 57 bases, in frame from base 1. Taken with the paper, the label for time point translates to: blood sample drawn before combined kidney and bone marrow transplant. Thawed PBMCs were FACS-sorted into unstimulated Tregs (CD4+CD25+CD127-), CD4+ non-Tregs (CD4+CD25-), CD4 cells and CD8 cells. Patients were several combined kidney and bone marrow transplant recipients from the ITN036ST trial, and only these trial subjects had samples available. Healthy control blood was separated into PBMCs by Ficoll density gradient and cryopreserved, and patient PBMCs were collected both before and after transplant. For TCRbeta CDR3 sequencing, genomic DNA was extracted from sorted cells using the QIAGEN DNeasy Blood and Tissue Kit. Through immunoSEQ, high-throughput TCRbeta CDR3 sequencing was done commercially, including PCR amplification with internal controls and bias correction. On the authors' methods: A unique productive TCRbeta sequence was defined by the CDR3 nucleotide sequence when primers matched, and otherwise by the CDR3 amino acid sequence together with the Vbeta and Jbeta genes. Sorting error was corrected by removing sequences shared between sorted populations at a frequency ratio of 2:1 or less, and the remaining shared sequences were assigned to the higher population. Sequences were defined as donor-reactive when expanded at least 5-fold in CFSE-low cells versus unstimulated cells and present at a frequency of at least 0.01% in CFSE-low cells. Repertoire divergence was quantified by Jensen-Shannon divergence using the top 100 TCRbeta sequences ranked by frequency. For any sample with multiple sequencing runs, sorting error was corrected in each run separately before the runs were pooled. TCRdb retrieved this table from immuneACCESS and kept in-frame rearrangements only. Not all clones are present; in checked studies, unresolved V genes account for under half, and no reason is known for the remainder. D and trimming come from the DNA, and the V and J calls and clone size come from that table. In this sample the table shows over 85,000 clones, more than 85% of which occur a single time. Of the sample, 0.35% to 0.55% falls within the top ten clones.

This sample comprised CD4+ T cells from blood, obtained before the transplant. The source is a human donor who received a combined kidney and bone marrow transplant. The chain uses TRBV11-3 and TRBJ2-1; the junction holds 14 bases that match TRBD2. The sequence in DNA is TGTGCCAGCAGCCCCGGGACTAGCGGGAGTCGAGGGGCGGAGAATGAGCAGTTCTTC. It translates to CASSPGTSGSRGAENEQFF.